This T cell receptor (beta chain) emerged from a study of human T cells and chemical hapten exposure. Time point reported: patch test 1, 2 weeks after DPC sensitization. Noted treatment: therapeutic diphenylcyclopropenone sensitization with weekly scalp DPC. The V segment lost 7 bases and the J segment 4 bases; nucleotides outside the gene matches: 9. CDR1 is SQVTM, CDR2 ANQGSEA, per germline. The CDR3 is 14 amino acids. In TCRdb, the RACE reads were re-called with MiXCR into one record per CDR3 protein. The repertoire has roughly 100,000 distinct CDR3 sequences, 11% of them found once; the top ten carry approximately 4%. A few counts support this clonotype.

The source material was whole blood, sampled in connection with sensitization to the hapten diphenylcyclopropenone (DPC). This rearrangement joins TRBV29-1 to TRBJ2-3; 9 bases fit TRBD2. The sequence was collected from a middle-aged woman with alopecia areata. Some clones in this sample may be carry-over from other donors' samples. The CDR3 region is CSAPESGRSDTQYF. DNA of the CDR3: TGCAGCGCCCCGGAGAGCGGGAGGTCAGATACGCAGTATTTT.